This T cell receptor (beta chain) was recovered during a study of blood T cell repertoires in COVID-19 (dated by TCRdb to 2020 to 2021). For the wider study: The collaborator samples originated in the United States, Italy and Spain and spanned the acute and convalescent phases of COVID-19. The material from the prospective study consisted of cDNA or gDNA derived from T cells, B-cell-depleted T cells, or PBMCs. The dataset comprised deeply sampled blood TCRbeta repertoires from subjects exposed to, actively infected with, or recovered from COVID-19. The repertoires were released in a freely available public database meant as a resource for research on the immune response to SARS-CoV-2. Samples were obtained from the ongoing ImmuneRACE study (first 160 participants) and from about 1,300 subjects provided by 6 global collaborators. The sample metadata nearly always contained a de-identified subject ID, COVID-19 status, age in years and sex. HLA class I and class II types, where available, came from metadata supplied by the sample provider rather than from assay-based typing.

For this clone: Its antigen remains unidentified. No much larger clone exists at a distance of one base, and base qualities are not known.

Findings and caveats that apply to the study as a whole: Clinical and demographic metadata were provided uncurated, with the amount varying by source and participant.

Whole blood was collected in K2EDTA tubes by collaborating institutions according to the institutions' own protocols. For TCRbeta analysis, collaborator samples were shipped as frozen whole blood, as isolated PBMCs, or as DNA extracted from either sample type. TCRbeta CDR3 regions were amplified from genomic DNA by means of the immunoSEQ Assay, a bias-controlled multiplex PCR. On the authors' methods: Nucleated cell counts per sample were estimated from amplification of reference gene primers within the assay. Sequence reads were collapsed and filtered to measure the absolute abundance of every unique TCRbeta CDR3 rearrangement. For each sample, productive Simpson clonality was calculated by taking the square root of Simpson's diversity index across productive rearrangements. The clones in this table, taken by TCRdb from immuneACCESS, are in-frame only. Not every clone is retained; where verified, under half of the shortfall comes from an unresolved V gene, and the cause of the rest is unknown. The DNA was the basis for D and trimming; V, J and clone size are from that table. The sample yields roughly 160,000 clones; about 88% were counted once. The ten most abundant clones make up roughly 24% of the sample.

There are 19 amino acids in the CDR3, from cysteine to phenylalanine inclusive. Of the read, only the CDR3 DNA is kept; its 57 bases are in frame from base 1. Trimming removed 5 bases from V and 0 bases from J; the gene matches leave 8 bases unexplained. CDR1 and CDR2 are drawn from the germline V gene (reference sequence): LNHDA, SQIVND. The V gene is TRBV19 and the J gene is TRBJ2-6; 12 nucleotides in the junction match TRBD2. Input material: peripheral blood. This clonotype was sampled from a man between 60 and 70 years old with acute or convalescent COVID-19. Here the CDR3 is given as CASSPRLAGDSSGANVLTF. Here is the DNA: TGTGCCAGTAGTCCCAGACTAGCGGGGGACAGCTCTGGGGCCAACGTCCTGACTTTC.